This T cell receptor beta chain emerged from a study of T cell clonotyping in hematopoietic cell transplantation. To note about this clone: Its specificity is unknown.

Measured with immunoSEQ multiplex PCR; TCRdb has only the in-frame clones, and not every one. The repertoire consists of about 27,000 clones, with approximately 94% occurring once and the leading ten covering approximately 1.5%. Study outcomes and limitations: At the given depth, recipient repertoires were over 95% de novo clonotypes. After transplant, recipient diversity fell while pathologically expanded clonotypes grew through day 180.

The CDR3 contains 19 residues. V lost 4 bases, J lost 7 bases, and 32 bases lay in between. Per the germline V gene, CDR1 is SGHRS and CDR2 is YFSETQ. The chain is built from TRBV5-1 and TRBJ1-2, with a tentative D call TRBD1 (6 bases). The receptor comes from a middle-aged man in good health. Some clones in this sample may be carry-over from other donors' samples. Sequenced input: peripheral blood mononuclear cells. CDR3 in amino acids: CASSAPPGHSQLIGGGYTF. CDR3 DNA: TGCGCCAGCAGCGCCCCGCCGGGACACTCTCAACTAATCGGGGGTGGCTACACCTTC.